The text below deals with one T cell receptor beta chain. Its antigen is as yet unknown. This sample was included in a study of T cell responses to AZD1222 COVID-19 vaccine. The CDR3 consists of 15 residues. The V gene's germline CDR1 is SGHAT and CDR2 FQDESV (reference sequence). Trimming took 5 bases from V and 0 from J, leaving 14 bases between them. Sequencing was performed with immunoSEQ multiplex PCR; in TCRdb, only in-frame clones are kept and a portion is missing. The sample lists some 120,000 clones, 92% seen once, with approximately 1% in the top ten. General study findings and limits: Unmutated variant regions are reportedly the target of nearly half of TCRs that are spike-specific.

The chain carries TRBV11-1 and TRBJ2-7, with TRBD2 as a possible D gene (5 bases). The sequencing here drew on peripheral blood, taken on day 0 of AZD1222 vaccination. The clonotype comes from an adult in good health. This CDR3 is CASSPAGILSYEQYF. CDR3 bases: TGTGCCAGCAGCCCGGCCGGGATCCTCTCCTACGAGCAGTACTTC.